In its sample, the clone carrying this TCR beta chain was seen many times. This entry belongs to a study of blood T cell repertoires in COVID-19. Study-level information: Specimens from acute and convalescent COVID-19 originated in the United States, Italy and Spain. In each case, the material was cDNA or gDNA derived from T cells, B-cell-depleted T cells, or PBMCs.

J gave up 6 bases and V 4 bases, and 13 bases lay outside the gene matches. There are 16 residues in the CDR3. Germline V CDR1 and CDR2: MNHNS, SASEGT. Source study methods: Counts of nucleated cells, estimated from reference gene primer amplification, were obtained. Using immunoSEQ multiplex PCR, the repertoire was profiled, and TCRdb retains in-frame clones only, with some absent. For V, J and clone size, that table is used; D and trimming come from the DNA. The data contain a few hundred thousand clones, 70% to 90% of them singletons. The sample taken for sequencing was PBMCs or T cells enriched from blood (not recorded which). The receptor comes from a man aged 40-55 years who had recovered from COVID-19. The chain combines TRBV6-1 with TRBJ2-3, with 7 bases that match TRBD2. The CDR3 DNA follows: TGTGCCAGCAGTGTTGGTAATAGCGGGCCGGGGGATACGCAGTATTTT. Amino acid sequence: CASSVGNSGPGDTQYF.